One T cell receptor (beta chain) is described in this entry. Its matching antigen is unknown. The CDR3 totals 12 residues. The V and J ends lost 5 bases and 4 bases respectively, with 9 bases between them. Germline-derived CDR1 and CDR2 are SGHAT and FQNNGV. The data stem from a study of T-cell reconstitution after alpha-beta-depleted transplantation in children. Unique molecular identifiers were incorporated into the prepared TCRbeta library. TCRdb called the PCR reads again in MiXCR, with one record for every CDR3 protein. The sample consists of approximately 520,000 distinct CDR3 sequences, approximately 10% of them appearing once. Broader study findings: Reportedly, alpha-beta T cells present about two months post-transplant originated from several hundred expanded clones of graft origin.

The source of this sequence is a female patient between 2 and 10 years old who had a stem cell transplant for aplastic anemia, so the T cells may come from the graft donor. The chain links TRBV11-2 to TRBJ2-7, with D perhaps being TRBD1 or TRBD2 (5 bases each). Material: PBMCs, mostly from graft donor cells, obtained 180 days after TCRalphabeta/CD19-depleted stem cell transplant. CDR3 sequence reads: CASSGTRYEQYV. The DNA of the CDR3 is TGTGCCAGCAGCGGGACCCGGTACGAGCAGTACGTC.